This T cell receptor (beta chain) came from a study of CXCR3-negative and CXCR3-positive naive CD8 T cells. Study-wide background: Libraries each contributed about 1.5 +/- 0.3 million TRB reads, for roughly 140 million in total.

Germline V gene sequence: CDR1 SSHAT, CDR2 FNYEAQ (reference sequence). The CDR3 contains 16 residues. The authors prepared UMI-labeled TRB cDNA libraries by 5' RACE. TCRdb re-called the 5' RACE reads and shows each CDR3 protein once, DNA omitted. The sample shows approximately 88,000 distinct CDR3 sequences, and around 0.53% sits with its ten largest clones. Study-wide results and caveats: The study found CXCR3 expression partially decreased after cryopreservation and ran most assays on fresh PBMCs. CXCR3-positive naive cells had more hydrophobic TRB CDR3s than CXCR3-negative naive cells. Surface CD5 matched across naive subsets, and TRB CDR3 properties served to infer TCR strength. Naive CXCR3-positive and CXCR3-negative cells shared similar TRBV-TRBJ usage, unlike memory cells.

Comment on this clonotype: Antigen: not known.

This TCR came from a human donor in good health. Some clones in this sample may be carry-over from other donors' samples. The V and J genes are TRBV7-7 and TRBJ2-5. Sequencing was carried out using naive CXCR3+ CD8+ T cells from blood. Subset noted: CD45RO-CCR7+CD27+CD95- naive CD8+ T cells expressing CXCR3 (TNR3+). CDR3 loop: CASSLARGDFQETQYF.